These 17 T cell receptor beta chains were all obtained from the same sample, sequenced in a study of blood T cell repertoires in COVID-19 (dated by TCRdb to 2019 to 2021). The library relied on the immunoSEQ multiplex PCR assay. TCRdb retrieved this table from immuneACCESS and kept in-frame rearrangements only. Not all clones are present; in checked studies, unresolved V genes account for under half, and no reason is known for the remainder. The sample table lists about 80,000 clones, around 80% of them with a count of one. The leading ten clones occupy more than 10% of the sample. Sequences were obtained from peripheral blood. The receptors come from a middle-aged woman with active or convalescent COVID-19.

This rearrangement joins TRBV30 to TRBJ1-5; possibly TRBD1 for D (5 bases). The CDR3 loop spans 13 amino acids. Germline CDR1 GTSNPN, CDR2 SVGIG (reference sequence). Trimming removed 3 bases at V and 6 bases at J, with 12 bases between. CDR3 in amino acids: CAWSRQFGQPQHF. In DNA, the CDR3 is TGTGCCTGGAGCCGACAGTTTGGTCAGCCCCAGCATTTT.

The chain is built from TRBV18 and TRBJ2-5; D is undetermined. The CDR3 covers 13 residues. V was trimmed by 4 bases and J by 5 bases, leaving 11 bases between them. Looked up from germline, CDR1 is KGHSH and CDR2 is LQKENI. This chain's CDR3 is CASSLLGAETQYF. For the CDR3, the DNA is TGTGCCAGCTCACTCCTAGGCGCTGAGACCCAGTACTTC. Filled out from reference TRBV18 and TRBJ2-5, the complete variable domain reads NAGVMQNPRHLVRRRGQEARLRCSPMKGHSHVYWYRQLPEEGLKFMVYLQKENIIDESGMPKERFSAEFPKEGPSILRIQQVVRGDSAAYFCASSLLGAETQYFGPGTRLLVL.

V gene TRBV14 combines with J gene TRBJ2-1; the match to TRBD2 covers 10 bases. J lost 8 bases, V lost 3 bases, and 16 bases had no gene match. This CDR3 spans 18 amino acids. Germline V gene data show CDR1 as SGHDN and CDR2 as FVKESK. CDR3 sequence reads: CASSHAGLAGVVEDEQFF. The CDR3 bases are TGTGCCAGCAGCCACGCGGGGCTAGCGGGAGTTGTTGAGGATGAGCAGTTCTTC.

V gene TRBV6-6 combines with J gene TRBJ2-2, with D perhaps matching TRBD2 (5 bases). Germline-derived CDR1 and CDR2 are MNHNY and SVGAGI (reference sequence). CDR3 length equals 15 residues. The ends were cut back, 1 base at V and 6 bases at J, with 12 bases in the middle. Here the CDR3 reads CASSYLRTASGELFF. For the CDR3, the DNA is TGTGCCAGCAGTTACTTGAGGACTGCCTCCGGGGAGCTGTTTTTT.

The chain carries TRBV18 and TRBJ1-5; TRBD1 agrees at 9 bases. The V gene's germline CDR1 is KGHSH and CDR2 LQKENI. The ends lost 3 bases at V and 2 bases at J; junction bases unmatched: 5. CDR3 length equals 16 residues. The CDR3 reads CASSPRTGVGNQPQHF. The CDR3 region has the DNA TGTGCCAGCTCACCCCGGACAGGGGTCGGCAATCAGCCCCAGCATTTT. The full variable domain, with the rest looked up from reference TRBV18 and TRBJ1-5, is NAGVMQNPRHLVRRRGQEARLRCSPMKGHSHVYWYRQLPEEGLKFMVYLQKENIIDESGMPKERFSAEFPKEGPSILRIQQVVRGDSAAYFCASSPRTGVGNQPQHFGDGTRLSIL.

This clone was seen only once. The chain joins TRBV29-1 to TRBJ2-2; TRBD2 agrees at 14 bases. The CDR3 is 18 amino acids. The J segment lost 4 bases and the V segment lost 6 bases, leaving 13 bases of the junction unmatched. In germline, CDR1 is SQVTM, CDR2 ANQGSEA. The CDR3 DNA reads TGCAGCGTCTCCGGGACTAGCGGGAGTATCAGTAGCACCGGGGAGCTGTTTTTT. Amino acids: CSVSGTSGSISSTGELFF.

CDR3 in DNA: TGTGCCAGCAGCCCAGGGTCCTTACAAGAGACCCAGTACTTC. Protein product: CASSPGSLQETQYF. The chain joins TRBV5-4 to TRBJ2-5; TRBD1 is a possible D gene (5 bases). This CDR3 contains 14 residues. V was shortened by 4 bases and J by 2 bases, with 12 bases between the two germline ends. Germline CDR1 and CDR2: SGHNT and YYREEE (reference sequence).

The chain carries TRBV20-1 and TRBJ2-7; perhaps TRBD1 as D (6 bases). V was cut by 5 bases and J by 6 bases, with 11 bases left in between. The CDR3 has 11 amino acids. Per germline, CDR1 DFQATT and CDR2 SNEGSKA (reference sequence). The DNA of the CDR3 is TGCAGTGCTCTCACAGGGAGCGAGCAGTACTTC. Amino acids: CSALTGSEQYF.

This chain links TRBV27 with TRBJ2-1; perhaps TRBD2 as D (5 bases). In germline, CDR1 is MNHEY, CDR2 SMNVEV (reference sequence). The CDR3 extends over 15 amino acids. Trimming stripped 4 bases from V and 12 bases from J, with 22 bases between. The CDR3 DNA reads as TGTGCCAGCAGTTCATATAGCGTTGGGAACCTACGGCAGTTCTTC. Encoded protein: CASSSYSVGNLRQFF.

This clone was seen more than once but under ten times. This sample includes further DNA sequences coding for the same CDR3. The chain is built from TRBV9 and TRBJ2-5; D is unresolved. This CDR3 contains 14 residues. V was pared by 0 bases and J by 5 bases, with 11 bases between. Germline loops: CDR1 SGDLS, CDR2 YYNGEE. CDR3: CASSVVSGGETQYF. In DNA, the CDR3 is TGTGCCAGCAGCGTAGTCTCGGGTGGGGAGACCCAGTACTTC.

The rearrangement links TRBV18 to TRBJ1-5; 8 nucleotides match TRBD1. The CDR3 runs to 16 residues. Unmatched junction bases numbered 8, after V lost 5 bases and J lost 2 bases. From germline, CDR1 is KGHSH and CDR2 LQKENI. The CDR3, as DNA: TGTGCCAGCTCAAACACGATGACAGGGGGCAATCAGCCCCAGCATTTT. It specifies CASSNTMTGGNQPQHF.

The chain is built from TRBV6-5 and TRBJ1-5; D possibly corresponds to TRBD1 (5 bases). The CDR3 is made up of 13 amino acids. Trimming left V 4 bases short and J 7 bases short, with 11 bases between. The germline CDR1 and CDR2 sequences are MNHEY and SVGAGI. As DNA, the CDR3 is TGTGCCAGCAGTTCGGCGGGACGGCAGCCCCAGCATTTT. Amino acid sequence: CASSSAGRQPQHF.

The chain recombines TRBV9 with TRBJ2-7, with D perhaps TRBD2 (6 bases). The CDR3 consists of 15 residues. V dropped 1 base and J dropped 3 bases, with 14 bases sitting between them. Germline CDR1 SGDLS, CDR2 YYNGEE. The CDR3 DNA sequence: TGTGCCAGCAGCGTATCGGGAGCCACTAACTACGAGCAGTACTTC. It specifies CASSVSGATNYEQYF.

The rearrangement joins TRBV18 to TRBJ1-2; possibly TRBD1 for D (6 bases). Germline CDR1 is KGHSH and CDR2 is LQKENI. V lost 3 bases and J lost 6, with 17 bases in between. This CDR3 region has 15 residues. CDR3: CASSPSGDTLDGYTF. The DNA of the CDR3 is TGTGCCAGCTCACCTTCCGGGGACACCCTAGATGGCTACACCTTC.

Note on this clone: Other DNA sequences from this sample encode an identical CDR3 as well. V usage is TRBV28 and J usage is TRBJ1-2, with TRBD1 matching over 7 bases. V shed 6 bases and J 3 bases; nucleotides not matched to a gene: 4. CDR3 length: 13 amino acids. Germline V gene sequence: CDR1 MDHEN, CDR2 SYDVKM. The CDR3 protein is CASRSTGDYGYTF. CDR3 DNA: TGTGCCAGCAGATCAACAGGGGACTATGGCTACACCTTC.

The J gene is TRBJ2-3, the V gene TRBV4-3; D call uncertain. CDR3 length: 16 residues. The germline V gene encodes CDR1 LGHNA and CDR2 YSLEER. The V end was cut by 0 bases, the J end by 7 bases, with 17 bases between. CDR3 amino acids: CASSQDSPIIANTQYF. The CDR3 nucleotides read TGCGCCAGCAGCCAAGATTCCCCTATTATCGCGAATACGCAGTATTTT.

The chain couples TRBV4-3 to TRBJ1-4; 7 bases fit TRBD1. The CDR3 has 21 amino acids. Germline V gene sequence: CDR1 LGHNA, CDR2 YSLEER. J was trimmed by 0 bases and V by 0 bases; bases with no gene match: 16. In DNA form, the CDR3 reads TGCGCCAGCAGCCAAGACCGAACAAACAGGGGAGGCGATGCAACTAATGAAAAACTGTTTTTT. Its protein product is CASSQDRTNRGGDATNEKLFF.